This TCR beta chain originates from a study of cytomegalovirus exposure and HLA in healthy donors. The study, taken as a whole, reports: Equally common other TCR beta chains were less clonally expanded than HLA-associated ones, a later analysis found.

Germline V gene lookup returns CDR1 SGHAT and CDR2 FQNNGV. The CDR3 extends over 16 amino acids. Losses at the gene ends were 5 bases for V and 1 base for J; bases not matched to a gene: 7. Both 60 Vbeta primers and 13 Jbeta primers went into the PCR. Clones were sequenced by immunoSEQ multiplex PCR, and TCRdb holds only the in-frame ones, with some missing. The data hold under 200,000 clones, with 81% observed a single time. Comments on this clone: Its antigen is not known.

The clonotype comes from a man aged 50 or older in good health and CMV-seropositive. The sample comprised PBMCs. This chain uses TRBV11-2 with TRBJ2-2, with 7 bases that match TRBD2. The CDR3 here is CASSPLSGVNTGELFF. The DNA for the CDR3 is TGTGCCAGCAGCCCTTTGAGCGGGGTGAACACCGGGGAGCTGTTTTTT.